A single sample is the source of the 8 T cell receptor beta chains below, sequenced in a study of neurological immune-mediated disorders (dated by TCRdb to about 2019). The library was prepared using 5' RACE. Instrument used: Illumina HiSeq 2500. TCRdb reran the public reads through fastp at Q25 and MiXCR, keeping productive beta chains. Every CDR3 protein is listed once, alongside the most common genes and DNA of its rows. The sample table holds tens of thousands of distinct CDR3 sequences, of which roughly 2.5% were seen once. Nearly 2.5% of the sample belongs to the ten largest clones. The sequenced material came from PBMCs. Source of these receptors: a man between 45 and 60 years old with multiple sclerosis.

This clonotype was observed at least ten times. V is TRBV9 and J is TRBJ1-1, with a tentative D call TRBD1 (5 bases). Germline V lookup: CDR1 SGDLS, CDR2 YYNGEE. The V end was cut by 4 bases, the J end by 5 bases, with 12 bases between. The CDR3 length is 13 residues. The CDR3 reads CASSPHGGTEAFF. CDR3 nucleotide sequence: TGTGCCAGCAGCCCCCATGGGGGGACTGAAGCTTTCTTT.

This clonotype came up many times. The chain couples TRBV7-9 to TRBJ2-5, with D possibly TRBD1 on 6 matching bases. The CDR3 totals 14 residues. The germline V gene has CDR1 SEHNR and CDR2 FQNEAQ (reference sequence). Trimming stripped 1 base from V and 5 bases from J, with 11 bases between. Here the CDR3 reads CASSLDAGEETQYF. CDR3 nucleotides: TGTGCCAGCAGCTTAGACGCAGGGGAGGAGACCCAGTACTTC.

This clonotype was found many times. The rearrangement uses TRBV27 and TRBJ2-3; the D gene is possibly TRBD2 (5 bases). There are 15 residues in the CDR3. Germline V lookup: CDR1 MNHEY, CDR2 SMNVEV (reference sequence). Trimming took off 5 bases at V and 2 bases at J, with 14 bases between the two ends. The CDR3 region is CASSPTGYLTDTQYF. CDR3 nucleotides: TGTGCCAGCAGTCCCACGGGGTATCTCACAGATACGCAGTATTTT.

This clonotype has a count of ten or more. At one end, the junction sequence differs from germline, possibly due to a read error. The gene calls are TRBV5-5 and TRBJ1-5; a weak D match, TRBD1 (5 bases). The CDR3 extends over 15 amino acids. Germline CDR1 SGHKS, CDR2 YYEKEE (reference sequence). For the CDR3, the DNA is TGTGCCAGCAGCTTCGGCGGGGAGGGGTATCAGCCCCAGAATTTT. As protein: CASSFGGEGYQPQNF.

This clonotype was picked up many times. The rearrangement joins TRBV6-5 to TRBJ1-1; 7 bases line up with TRBD1. J lost 8 bases, V lost 0 bases, and 6 bases had no gene match. The length of the CDR3 is 14 residues. CDR1 is MNHEY, CDR2 SVGAGI, per germline. CDR3 nucleotide sequence: TGTGCCAGCAGTTACTCGAGAAGGGGGCGCGAAGCTTTCTTT. Amino acid sequence: CASSYSRRGREAFF.

The rearrangement links TRBV7-6 to TRBJ2-7; D call uncertain. Germline V lookup: CDR1 SGHVS, CDR2 FNYEAQ. V lost 5 bases, J lost 0 bases, and 14 bases lay in between. CDR3 size: 15 residues. CDR3 sequence reads: CASSPLARRSYEQYF. The CDR3 coding sequence is TGTGCCAGCAGCCCCCTGGCACGACGCTCCTACGAGCAGTACTTC.

The table lists this clonotype with many counts. The J gene is TRBJ1-1, the V gene TRBV6-5; 9 positions agree with TRBD1. This CDR3 region has 14 residues. Germline assignment: CDR1 MNHEY and CDR2 SVGAGI. The trim removed 5 bases at V and 3 bases at J, leaving 4 bases unmatched. CDR3 amino acids: CASSPRDRDTEAFF. The CDR3 DNA reads TGTGCCAGCAGTCCGAGGGACAGGGACACTGAAGCTTTCTTT.

This clonotype was seen repeatedly, ten times or more. This chain uses TRBV7-8 with TRBJ2-5; TRBD1 agrees at 9 bases. Per the germline V gene, CDR1 is SGHVS and CDR2 is FQNEAQ. J was trimmed by 5 bases and V by 8 bases; bases with no gene match: 3. CDR3 size: 12 residues. CDR3 in DNA: TGTGCCAGCGGGACAGGGATCGAGACCCAGTACTTC. Translating it yields CASGTGIETQYF.